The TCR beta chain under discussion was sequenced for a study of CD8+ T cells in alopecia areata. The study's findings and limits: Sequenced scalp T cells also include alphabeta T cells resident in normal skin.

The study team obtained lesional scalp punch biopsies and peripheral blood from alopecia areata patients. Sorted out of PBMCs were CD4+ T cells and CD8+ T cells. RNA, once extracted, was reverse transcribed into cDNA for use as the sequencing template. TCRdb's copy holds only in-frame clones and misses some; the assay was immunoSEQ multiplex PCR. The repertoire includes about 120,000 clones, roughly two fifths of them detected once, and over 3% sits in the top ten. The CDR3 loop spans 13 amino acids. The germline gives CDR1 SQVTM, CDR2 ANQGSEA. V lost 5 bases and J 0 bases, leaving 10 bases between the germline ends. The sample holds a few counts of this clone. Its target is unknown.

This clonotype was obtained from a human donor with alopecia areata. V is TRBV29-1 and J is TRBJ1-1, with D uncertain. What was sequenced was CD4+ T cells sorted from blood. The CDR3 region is CSVSAQLNTEAFF. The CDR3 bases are TGCAGCGTTTCGGCACAGTTGAACACTGAAGCTTTCTTT.